This T cell receptor (beta chain) was identified during a study of T cells in tuberculosis. Study-wide results and limits: Smaller distances to GMM-specific TCRs suggested their expansion in active tuberculosis.

Regarding this clone: The antigen is undetermined.

The repertoire was sequenced with immunoSEQ multiplex PCR; TCRdb's copy has only in-frame clones and lacks some. The sample yields 25,000 to 35,000 clones, 93% seen once. The CDR3 runs 15 residues. Trimming shortened V by 7 bases and J by 8 bases, and 21 bases separated the two germline ends. Germline V gene sequence: CDR1 SGHDT, CDR2 YYEEEE. V and J are TRBV5-6 and TRBJ2-2; D perhaps matches TRBD2 (5 bases). The sequence came from a donor aged 10-30 years with latent tuberculosis or without tuberculosis infection. The source material was PBMCs. The CDR3 DNA follows: TGTGCCAGCTGTCATGGCGGGTTACGGTTTGGGGAGCTGTTTTTT. This encodes CASCHGGLRFGELFF.